Listed below are T cell receptor beta chains from one sample, sequenced in a study of shared clonotypes between healthy human individuals. TCRdb's copy holds only in-frame clones and misses some; the assay was immunoSEQ multiplex PCR. Of 2 million to 2.5 million clones in the sample, about 92% were seen once. Source material: naive CD8+ T cells from PBMCs. All receptors derive from a man aged 18 to 35 in good health. Some clones in this sample may be carry-over from other donors' samples. Both conserved end residues are trimmed from each CDR3.

ASSAYPGTGSGYT	TRBV9	TRBJ1-2
ASSIIGASYEQY	TRBV19	TRBJ2-7
SAGWGAGQETQY	TRBV29-1	TRBJ2-5
SAGVGGYGYT	TRBV29-1	TRBJ1-2
ASSLRGQRAEQF	TRBV7-3	TRBJ2-1
ASSVSGAGQIVTNTEAF	TRBV10-2	TRBJ1-1
ASSLNEGSNQPQH	TRBV4-1	TRBJ1-5
ASSIGTGENTEAF	TRBV28	TRBJ1-1
ASSSDRVWHEQY	TRBV11-2	TRBJ2-7
ASRGDTDTQY	TRBV7-9	TRBJ2-3
ASSPIPRQVDEKLF	TRBV19	TRBJ1-4
ASSYGTSPMETQY	TRBV4-3	TRBJ2-5
ASSYSDLTGELF	TRBV6-6	TRBJ2-2
ASAPGRGLSEWRYEQY	TRBV10-1	TRBJ2-7
ASADRLGLYEQY	TRBV27	TRBJ2-7
ASGVRGNTEAF	TRBV19	TRBJ1-1
ASSMGTGRTGELF	TRBV19	TRBJ2-2
ASSPRGPNNSPLH	TRBV28	TRBJ1-6